These 31 T cell receptor beta chains share one sample of origin, sequenced in a study of T cells in localized non-small cell lung cancer. Here immunoSEQ multiplex PCR was the method, and the copy in TCRdb shows in-frame clones only, minus some. The repertoire has about 60,000 clones, around 90% of them found once; the top ten carry nearly 2%. Sequencing used peripheral blood, obtained before any cancer treatment. All receptors derive from a woman between 35 and 75 years old with stage I lung adenocarcinoma.

V gene TRBV4-2 combines with J gene TRBJ2-2; D is possibly TRBD2 (6 bases). Trimming stripped 5 bases from V and 1 base from J, with 17 bases between. Germline CDR1 reads LGHNA; CDR2 reads YNFKEQ. This CDR3 region has 17 residues. The CDR3 sequence: CASSNRGLHGNTGELFF. The DNA for the CDR3 is TGTGCCAGCAGCAACCGGGGACTCCATGGGAACACCGGGGAGCTGTTTTTT.

This sequence joins TRBV11-2 and TRBJ2-1; 9 nucleotides agree with TRBD1. The CDR3 loop spans 12 amino acids. From germline, CDR1 is SGHAT and CDR2 FQNNGV. V trimming: 5 bases; J trimming: 11 bases; junction bases outside the gene matches: 4. Here the CDR3 reads CASSQGQGKQFF. In DNA, the CDR3 is TGTGCCAGCAGCCAAGGACAGGGGAAGCAGTTCTTC.

The V call is TRBV7-3, the J call TRBJ2-2; the D is unclear. Per germline, CDR1 SGHTA and CDR2 FQGTGA. V lost 5 bases to trimming and J lost 7 bases, with 14 bases between them. CDR3 length: 14 residues. This CDR3 is CASSPERGDGELFF. CDR3 nucleotides: TGTGCCAGCAGCCCCGAACGTGGGGACGGGGAGCTGTTTTTT.

The chain employs TRBV18 and TRBJ1-1; no firm D call. Germline loops: CDR1 KGHSH, CDR2 LQKENI. The CDR3 loop spans 13 amino acids. V lost 2 bases and J lost 1, with 5 bases in between. CDR3 coding DNA: TGTGCCAGCTCACCAGGACCGAACACTGAAGCTTTCTTT. Encoded protein: CASSPGPNTEAFF.

CDR3: CASSVNGQGISEQYF. As DNA, the CDR3 is TGCGCCAGCAGCGTAAACGGACAGGGGATCAGCGAGCAGTACTTC. The chain has TRBV5-1 and TRBJ2-7, with 9 bases matching TRBD1. CDR1 SGHRS and CDR2 YFSETQ come from the germline V gene. The CDR3 spans 15 residues. V trimming: 4 bases; J trimming: 6 bases; junction bases outside the gene matches: 11.

The chain is built from TRBV2 and TRBJ1-2, with 9 bases fitting TRBD1. CDR1 SNHLY and CDR2 FYNNEI come from the germline V gene. This CDR3 has 13 residues. V was clipped by 4 bases and J by 5 bases; unmatched bases: 2. The CDR3 loop reads CASSVQGAYGYTF. In DNA form, the CDR3 reads TGTGCCAGCAGTGTACAGGGGGCGTATGGCTACACCTTC.

The chain carries TRBV19 and TRBJ1-5; 7 bases are shared with TRBD1. V gave up 6 bases and J gave up 0 bases; unmatched junction bases: 5. Germline V gene data show CDR1 as LNHDA and CDR2 as SQIVND (reference sequence). The CDR3 spans 15 residues. CDR3 protein: CASSWTGYSNQPQHF. The CDR3, as DNA: TGTGCCAGTAGCTGGACAGGCTATAGCAATCAGCCCCAGCATTTT. The full variable domain, with the rest looked up from reference TRBV19 and TRBJ1-5, is DGGITQSPKYLFRKEGQNVTLSCEQNLNHDAMYWYRQDPGQGLRLIYYSQIVNDFQKGDIAEGYSVSREKKESFPLTVTSAQKNPTAFYLCASSWTGYSNQPQHFGDGTRLSIL.

The chain carries TRBV18 and TRBJ1-1; 9 nucleotides match TRBD1. The CDR3 totals 14 residues. J was trimmed by 5 bases and V by 3 bases; bases with no gene match: 4. CDR1 is KGHSH, CDR2 LQKENI, per germline. CDR3 in DNA: TGTGCCAGCTCACCGACAGGGGGGAGGACTGAAGCTTTCTTT. This encodes CASSPTGGRTEAFF.

This clone appeared once. V gene TRBV2 combines with J gene TRBJ2-3, with 10 bases that match TRBD2. This CDR3 spans 15 amino acids. V lost 6 bases, J lost 5 bases, and 8 bases stayed unmatched. Germline V gene data show CDR1 as SNHLY and CDR2 as FYNNEI. CDR3 coding DNA: TGTGCCAGCAGGCTCCTAGCGGGAGTCGAAGATACGCAGTATTTT. It translates to CASRLLAGVEDTQYF.

The chain couples TRBV28 to TRBJ2-5; weak D call: TRBD1 (5 bases). The last part of the DNA fits TRBJ2-7 better; the J call may be wrong. The germline CDR1 and CDR2 sequences are MDHEN and SYDVKM. The CDR3 spans 13 residues. The CDR3 spells CASGQGSPYEQYF. CDR3 coding DNA: TGTGCCAGCGGGCAGGGCTCACCCTACGAGCAGTACTTC.

The chain uses TRBV5-1 and TRBJ1-1; no firm D call. This CDR3 contains 14 residues. Germline CDR1 is SGHRS and CDR2 is YFSETQ. V was trimmed by 1 base and J by 1 base, leaving 8 bases between them. CDR3: CASSLSSANTEAFF. The DNA of the CDR3 is TGCGCCAGCAGCTTGTCGTCAGCGAACACTGAAGCTTTCTTT. Filled out from reference TRBV5-1 and TRBJ1-1, the complete variable domain reads KAGVTQTPRYLIKTRGQQVTLSCSPISGHRSVSWYQQTPGQGLQFLFEYFSETQRNKGNFPGRFSGRQFSNSRSEMNVSTLELGDSALYLCASSLSSANTEAFFGQGTRLTVV.

The chain links TRBV2 to TRBJ1-2; possible D gene TRBD1, 5 bases. Germline V lookup: CDR1 SNHLY, CDR2 FYNNEI. This CDR3 is 13 amino acids long. Trimming left V 7 bases short and J 3 bases short, with 12 bases between. CDR3 in amino acids: CASIYRQDYGYTF. CDR3 nucleotides: TGTGCCAGCATCTACAGGCAAGACTATGGCTACACCTTC.

J is TRBJ1-3 and V is TRBV6-5; no definite D call. V was cut by 6 bases and J by 4 bases, with 4 bases left in between. Germline V gene sequence: CDR1 MNHEY, CDR2 SVGAGI. This CDR3 is built from 11 residues. CDR3 region: CASRTGNTIYF. CDR3 coding DNA: TGTGCCAGCAGGACGGGAAACACCATATATTTT.

This chain links TRBV5-4 with TRBJ2-1, with D perhaps TRBD2 (6 bases). The germline V gene has CDR1 SGHNT and CDR2 YYREEE (reference sequence). Trimming pared 4 bases from V and 0 bases from J, leaving 11 bases between. The CDR3 has 15 residues. The DNA for the CDR3 is TGTGCCAGCAGCGTGACTAGTAGCTCCTACAATGAGCAGTTCTTC. Protein sequence: CASSVTSSSYNEQFF.

The V gene is TRBV5-4, the J gene TRBJ1-1; D is perhaps TRBD1 (5 bases). V dropped 0 bases and J dropped 1 base, with 16 bases sitting between them. The CDR3 covers 17 residues. In germline, CDR1 is SGHNT, CDR2 YYREEE (reference sequence). The CDR3 DNA follows: TGTGCCAGCAGCTTGGGGGGCCAGGGTATGGGGAACACTGAAGCTTTCTTT. This gives the protein CASSLGGQGMGNTEAFF.

The chain employs TRBV7-9 and TRBJ2-5; TRBD2 matches at 7 bases. CDR3 length: 13 residues. Germline lookup yields CDR1 SEHNR and CDR2 FQNEAQ (reference sequence). The ends lost 4 bases at V and 5 bases at J; junction bases unmatched: 4. CDR3 loop: CASSWQGGETQYF. For the CDR3, the DNA is TGTGCCAGCAGCTGGCAGGGAGGGGAGACCCAGTACTTC.

The chain uses TRBV19 and TRBJ2-1; perhaps TRBD1 as D (6 bases). This CDR3 has 15 amino acids. V was pared by 6 bases and J by 3 bases, with 15 bases between. The germline CDR1 and CDR2 sequences are LNHDA and SQIVND (reference sequence). The CDR3 DNA reads TGTGCCAGTAGGTCTCAGGGGAAGGACTACAATGAGCAGTTCTTC. Residues: CASRSQGKDYNEQFF.

The genes are TRBV30 and TRBJ1-1, with D tentatively TRBD1 (6 bases). Trimming stripped 2 bases from V and 5 bases from J, with 24 bases between. The CDR3 contains 17 residues. Looked up from germline, CDR1 is GTSNPN and CDR2 is SVGIG (reference sequence). This chain's CDR3 is CAWSPTWGQLTTTEAFF. The CDR3 nucleotides read TGTGCCTGGAGTCCCACCTGGGGGCAGCTTACTACGACTGAAGCTTTCTTT.

This chain uses TRBV19 with TRBJ2-1, with a possible D match to TRBD1 (5 bases). Per the germline V gene, CDR1 is LNHDA and CDR2 is SQIVND (reference sequence). The V gene lost 3 bases and the J gene lost 7 bases, with 7 bases spanning the gap. The CDR3 extends over 12 amino acids. The CDR3 coding sequence is TGTGCCAGTAGTATTGGGGCGAATGAGCAGTTCTTC. Translating gives CASSIGANEQFF.

The CDR3 DNA sequence: TGCGCCAGCAGCTTTGGGCTAGCGGGAACGAGCTCCTACAATGAGCAGTTCTTC. Translated, it gives CASSFGLAGTSSYNEQFF. The V and J genes are TRBV5-1 and TRBJ2-1, with 9 bases matching TRBD2. CDR3 length: 18 residues. The ends lost 2 bases at V and 0 bases at J; junction bases unmatched: 9. Per germline, CDR1 SGHRS and CDR2 YFSETQ.

The chain joins TRBV28 to TRBJ1-4; 8 bases line up with TRBD1. This CDR3 has 15 amino acids. Germline V lookup: CDR1 MDHEN, CDR2 SYDVKM. Germline trimming cut 5 bases from V and 7 bases from J; bases unmatched to any gene: 9. CDR3 sequence reads: CASSIQGARSEKLFF. The CDR3 DNA follows: TGTGCCAGCAGTATTCAGGGGGCGCGGAGTGAAAAACTGTTTTTT. Together with reference TRBV28 and TRBJ1-4, the CDR3 gives the full variable domain: DVKVTQSSRYLVKRTGEKVFLECVQDMDHENMFWYRQDPGLGLRLIYFSYDVKMKEKGDIPEGYSVSREKKERFSLILESASTNQTSMYLCASSIQGARSEKLFFGSGTQLSVL.

The rearrangement uses TRBV29-1 and TRBJ2-7, with 10 bases identical to TRBD2. Germline-derived CDR1 and CDR2 are SQVTM and ANQGSEA. The CDR3 spans 15 residues. V shed 5 bases and J 7 bases; nucleotides not matched to a gene: 14. The CDR3 DNA reads as TGCAGCGTTCTGCGATTTCTAGCGGGAGAGAGGGAGCAGTACTTC. As protein: CSVLRFLAGEREQYF.

This sequence joins TRBV6-1 and TRBJ2-7; 14 bases are shared with TRBD2. V was clipped by 6 bases and J by 6 bases; unmatched bases: 7. The CDR3 runs 15 residues. Germline CDR1 reads MNHNS; CDR2 reads SASEGT. The CDR3 DNA reads as TGTGCCAGCAGAGCGGGACTAGCGGGAGTAGGCGAGCAGTACTTC. Translated, it gives CASRAGLAGVGEQYF.

The chain couples TRBV6-4 to TRBJ2-7, with a possible D match to TRBD2 (5 bases). The CDR3 loop spans 13 amino acids. V lost 0 bases and J 7 bases, leaving 10 bases between the germline ends. CDR1 MRHNA and CDR2 SNTAGT come from the germline V gene. CDR3 protein: CASSDSSTGEQYF. CDR3 bases: TGTGCCAGCAGTGACTCGTCGACGGGAGAGCAGTACTTC.

This sequence joins TRBV7-2 and TRBJ2-7, with D perhaps being TRBD1 or TRBD2 (5 bases each). CDR3 length: 17 residues. The V end lost 2 bases, the J end lost 0 bases, and 17 bases lay between the germline ends. Per germline, CDR1 SGHTA and CDR2 FQGNSA. Here the CDR3 reads CASSLQAGTRASYEQYF. CDR3 nucleotide sequence: TGTGCCAGCAGCTTACAAGCCGGGACCCGGGCCTCCTACGAGCAGTACTTC.

The chain employs TRBV5-1 and TRBJ2-2; either TRBD1 or TRBD2 may supply D (5 bases each). This CDR3 has 15 amino acids. V shed 3 bases and J shed 4 bases, with 13 bases lying between them. Per germline, CDR1 SGHRS and CDR2 YFSETQ. For the CDR3, the DNA is TGCGCCAGCAGCTCACCGGGACGCGGCACCGGGGAGCTGTTTTTT. Amino acids: CASSSPGRGTGELFF.

The rearrangement links TRBV18 to TRBJ1-1; D remains ambiguous. Germline-derived CDR1 and CDR2 are KGHSH and LQKENI. V lost 5 bases and J 0 bases, leaving 10 bases between the germline ends. The CDR3 covers 14 residues. The CDR3 sequence is CASSVGFMNTEAFF. The CDR3 DNA is TGTGCCAGCTCAGTTGGGTTCATGAACACTGAAGCTTTCTTT.

This sequence joins TRBV19 and TRBJ1-2, with D maybe TRBD1 (6 bases). V gave up 7 bases and J gave up 7 bases, with 13 bases separating them. The CDR3 sequence is 12 residues long. Germline V gives CDR1 LNHDA, CDR2 SQIVND (reference sequence). Written as DNA, the CDR3 is TGTGCCAGTACCCAGGGGTGGAGTGGCTACACCTTC. Translation: CASTQGWSGYTF.

V and J are TRBV7-2 and TRBJ2-5; 7 nucleotides agree with TRBD2. The CDR3 contains 16 residues. Germline CDR1 and CDR2: SGHTA and FQGNSA. V was clipped by 4 bases and J by 2 bases; unmatched bases: 10. The CDR3 DNA reads TGTGCCAGCAGCTCTTCTTGGCTAGCGGCACAAGAGACCCAGTACTTC. As protein: CASSSSWLAAQETQYF.

V usage is TRBV5-1 and J usage is TRBJ2-7; TRBD1 matches 8 bases. V lost 3 bases to trimming and J lost 4 bases; unmatched junction nucleotides: 9. CDR3 length: 15 residues. Germline V gene sequence: CDR1 SGHRS, CDR2 YFSETQ. Here the CDR3 DNA reads TGCGCCAGCAGCTCCGGACAGGGTGACGGATACGAGCAGTACTTC. It codes for CASSSGQGDGYEQYF.

The rearrangement uses TRBV27 and TRBJ2-7; TRBD2 matches 7 bases. With 5 bases clipped from V and 3 bases from J, the junction kept 16 bases outside the gene matches. Germline assignment: CDR1 MNHEY and CDR2 SMNVEV (reference sequence). There are 17 residues in the CDR3. The CDR3 nucleotides read TGTGCCAGCAGTCCATGGTCCGGCGGGAGCTTGTACTACGAGCAGTACTTC. This sequence encodes CASSPWSGGSLYYEQYF.